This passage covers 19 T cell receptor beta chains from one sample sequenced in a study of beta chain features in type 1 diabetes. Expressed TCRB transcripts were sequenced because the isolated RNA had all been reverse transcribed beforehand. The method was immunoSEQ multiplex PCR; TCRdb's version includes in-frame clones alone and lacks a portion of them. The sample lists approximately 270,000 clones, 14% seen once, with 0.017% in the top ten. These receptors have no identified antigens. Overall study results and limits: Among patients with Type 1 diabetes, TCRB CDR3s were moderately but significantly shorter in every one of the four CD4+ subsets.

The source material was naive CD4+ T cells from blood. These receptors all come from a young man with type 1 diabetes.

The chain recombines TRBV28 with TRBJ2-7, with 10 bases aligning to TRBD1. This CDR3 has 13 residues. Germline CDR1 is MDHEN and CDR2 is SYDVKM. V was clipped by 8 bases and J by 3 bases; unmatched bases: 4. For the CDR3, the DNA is TGTGCCAGCGGCGGGACAGGGGTCTACGAGCAGTACTTC. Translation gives CASGGTGVYEQYF.

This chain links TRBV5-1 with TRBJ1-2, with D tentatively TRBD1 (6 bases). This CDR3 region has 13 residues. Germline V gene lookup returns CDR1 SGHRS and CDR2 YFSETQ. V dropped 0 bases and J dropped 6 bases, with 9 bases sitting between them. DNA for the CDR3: TGCGCCAGCAGCTTGGCGGGGGGGCATGGCTACACCTTC. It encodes CASSLAGGHGYTF.

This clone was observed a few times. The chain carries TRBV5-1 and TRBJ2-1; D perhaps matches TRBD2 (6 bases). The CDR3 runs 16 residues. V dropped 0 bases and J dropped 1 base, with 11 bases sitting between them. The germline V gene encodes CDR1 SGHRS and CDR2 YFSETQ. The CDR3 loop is CASSLAVAGSYNEQFF. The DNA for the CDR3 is TGCGCCAGCAGCTTGGCCGTCGCGGGATCCTACAATGAGCAGTTCTTC.

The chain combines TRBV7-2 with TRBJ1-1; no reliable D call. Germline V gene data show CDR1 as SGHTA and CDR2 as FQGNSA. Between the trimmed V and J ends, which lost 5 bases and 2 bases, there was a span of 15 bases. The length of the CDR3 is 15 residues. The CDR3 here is CASSPGGIQNTEAFF. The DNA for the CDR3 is TGTGCCAGCAGCCCAGGCGGGATCCAAAACACTGAAGCTTTCTTT.

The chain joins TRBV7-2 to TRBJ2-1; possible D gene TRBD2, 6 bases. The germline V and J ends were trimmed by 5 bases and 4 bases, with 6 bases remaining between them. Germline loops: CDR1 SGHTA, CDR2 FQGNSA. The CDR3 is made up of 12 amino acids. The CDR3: CASSAGYNEQFF. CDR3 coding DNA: TGTGCCAGCAGCGCGGGATACAATGAGCAGTTCTTC.

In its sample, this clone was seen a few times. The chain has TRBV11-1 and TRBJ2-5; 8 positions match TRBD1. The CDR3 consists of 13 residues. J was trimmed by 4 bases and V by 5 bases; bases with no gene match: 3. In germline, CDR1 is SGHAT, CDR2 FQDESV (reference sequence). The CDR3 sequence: CASSLGQGETQYF. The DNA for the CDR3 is TGTGCCAGCAGCCTTGGACAGGGAGAGACCCAGTACTTC.

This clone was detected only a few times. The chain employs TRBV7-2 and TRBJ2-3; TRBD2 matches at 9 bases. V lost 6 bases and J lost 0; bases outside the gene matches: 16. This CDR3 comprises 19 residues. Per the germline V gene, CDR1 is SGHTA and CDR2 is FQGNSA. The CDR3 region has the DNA TGTGCCAGCAGTTCCCGTGCCCGGGCTAGCGGGACGAGCACAGATACGCAGTATTTT. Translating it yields CASSSRARASGTSTDTQYF.

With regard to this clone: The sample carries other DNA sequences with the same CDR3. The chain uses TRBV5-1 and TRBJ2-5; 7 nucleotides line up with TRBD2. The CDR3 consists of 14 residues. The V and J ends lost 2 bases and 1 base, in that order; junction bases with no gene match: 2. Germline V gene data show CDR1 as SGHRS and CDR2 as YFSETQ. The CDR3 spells CASSLPGGQETQYF. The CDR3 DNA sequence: TGCGCCAGCAGCTTACCGGGGGGCCAAGAGACCCAGTACTTC.

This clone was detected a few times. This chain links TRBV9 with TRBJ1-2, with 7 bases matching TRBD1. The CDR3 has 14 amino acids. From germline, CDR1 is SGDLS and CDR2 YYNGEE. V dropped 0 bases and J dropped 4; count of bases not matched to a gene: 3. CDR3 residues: CASSVAAGGYGYTF. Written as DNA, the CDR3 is TGTGCCAGCAGCGTAGCTGCAGGGGGCTATGGCTACACCTTC.

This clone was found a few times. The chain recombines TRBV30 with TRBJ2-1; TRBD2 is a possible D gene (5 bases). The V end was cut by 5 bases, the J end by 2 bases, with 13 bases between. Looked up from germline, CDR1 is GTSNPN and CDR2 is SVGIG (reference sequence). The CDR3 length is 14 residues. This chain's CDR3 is CAWCGGRPYNEQFF. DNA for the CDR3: TGTGCCTGGTGCGGTGGGAGACCCTACAATGAGCAGTTCTTC.

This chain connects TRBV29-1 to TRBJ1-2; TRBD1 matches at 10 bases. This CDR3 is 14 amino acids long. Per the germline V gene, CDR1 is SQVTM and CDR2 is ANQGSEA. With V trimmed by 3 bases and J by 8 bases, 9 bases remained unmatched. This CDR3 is CSVDWDRGRGGYTF. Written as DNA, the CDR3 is TGCAGCGTTGATTGGGACAGGGGTCGAGGAGGCTACACCTTC.

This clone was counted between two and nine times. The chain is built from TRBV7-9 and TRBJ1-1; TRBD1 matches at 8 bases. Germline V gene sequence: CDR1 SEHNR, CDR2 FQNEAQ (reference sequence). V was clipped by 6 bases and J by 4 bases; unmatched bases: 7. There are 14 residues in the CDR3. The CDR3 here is CASRLGQASTEAFF. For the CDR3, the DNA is TGTGCCAGCAGGTTGGGACAGGCGAGCACTGAAGCTTTCTTT. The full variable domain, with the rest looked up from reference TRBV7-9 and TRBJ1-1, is DTGVSQNPRHKITKRGQNVTFRCDPISEHNRLYWYRQTLGQGPEFLTYFQNEAQLEKSRLLSDRFSAERPKGSFSTLEIQRTEQGDSAMYLCASRLGQASTEAFFGQGTRLTVV.

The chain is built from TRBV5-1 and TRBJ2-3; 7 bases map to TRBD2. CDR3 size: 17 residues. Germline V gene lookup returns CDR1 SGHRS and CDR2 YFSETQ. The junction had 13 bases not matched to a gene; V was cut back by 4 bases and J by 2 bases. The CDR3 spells CASSRFLRTSSTDTQYF. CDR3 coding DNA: TGCGCCAGCAGCCGCTTCCTCAGGACTAGTTCCACAGATACGCAGTATTTT. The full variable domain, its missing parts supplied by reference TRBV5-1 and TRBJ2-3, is KAGVTQTPRYLIKTRGQQVTLSCSPISGHRSVSWYQQTPGQGLQFLFEYFSETQRNKGNFPGRFSGRQFSNSRSEMNVSTLELGDSALYLCASSRFLRTSSTDTQYFGPGTRLTVL.

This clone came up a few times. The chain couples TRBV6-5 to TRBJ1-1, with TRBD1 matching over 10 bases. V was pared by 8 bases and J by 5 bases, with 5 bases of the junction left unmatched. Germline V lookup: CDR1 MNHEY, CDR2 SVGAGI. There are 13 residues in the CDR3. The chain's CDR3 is CASRDRGGTEAFF. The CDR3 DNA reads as TGTGCCAGCCGGGACAGGGGCGGAACTGAAGCTTTCTTT.

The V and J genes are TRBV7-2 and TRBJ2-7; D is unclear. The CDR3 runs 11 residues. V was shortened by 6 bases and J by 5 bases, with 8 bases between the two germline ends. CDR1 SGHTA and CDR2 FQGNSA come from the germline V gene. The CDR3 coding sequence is TGTGCCAGCAGGTTGAACAACGAGCAGTACTTC. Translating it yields CASRLNNEQYF.

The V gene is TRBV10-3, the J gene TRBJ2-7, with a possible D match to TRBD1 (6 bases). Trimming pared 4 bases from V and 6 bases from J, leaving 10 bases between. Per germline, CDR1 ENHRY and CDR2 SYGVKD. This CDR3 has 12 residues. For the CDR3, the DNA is TGTGCCATCAGTGTACAGGGCTCCGAGCAGTACTTC. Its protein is CAISVQGSEQYF.

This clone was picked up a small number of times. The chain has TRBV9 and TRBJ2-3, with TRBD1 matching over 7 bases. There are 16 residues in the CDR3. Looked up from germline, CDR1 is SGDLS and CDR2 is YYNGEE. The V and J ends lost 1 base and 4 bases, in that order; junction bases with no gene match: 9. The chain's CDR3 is CASSVLETGTADTQYF. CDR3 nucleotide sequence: TGTGCCAGCAGCGTATTGGAGACAGGGACAGCAGATACGCAGTATTTT.

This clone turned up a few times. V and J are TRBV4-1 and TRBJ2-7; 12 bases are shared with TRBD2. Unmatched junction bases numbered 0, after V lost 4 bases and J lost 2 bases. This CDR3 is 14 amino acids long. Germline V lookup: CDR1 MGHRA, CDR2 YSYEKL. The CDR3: CASSRLAGAYEQYF. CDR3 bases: TGCGCCAGCAGCCGACTAGCGGGAGCCTACGAGCAGTACTTC.

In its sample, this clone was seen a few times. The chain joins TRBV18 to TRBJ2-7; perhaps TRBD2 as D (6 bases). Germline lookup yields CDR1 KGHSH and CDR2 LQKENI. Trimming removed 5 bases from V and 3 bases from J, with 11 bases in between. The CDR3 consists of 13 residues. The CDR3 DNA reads TGTGCCAGCTCAGCTACGGAGGGCTACGAGCAGTACTTC. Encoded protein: CASSATEGYEQYF. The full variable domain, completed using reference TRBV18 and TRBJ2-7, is NAGVMQNPRHLVRRRGQEARLRCSPMKGHSHVYWYRQLPEEGLKFMVYLQKENIIDESGMPKERFSAEFPKEGPSILRIQQVVRGDSAAYFCASSATEGYEQYFGPGTRLTVT.